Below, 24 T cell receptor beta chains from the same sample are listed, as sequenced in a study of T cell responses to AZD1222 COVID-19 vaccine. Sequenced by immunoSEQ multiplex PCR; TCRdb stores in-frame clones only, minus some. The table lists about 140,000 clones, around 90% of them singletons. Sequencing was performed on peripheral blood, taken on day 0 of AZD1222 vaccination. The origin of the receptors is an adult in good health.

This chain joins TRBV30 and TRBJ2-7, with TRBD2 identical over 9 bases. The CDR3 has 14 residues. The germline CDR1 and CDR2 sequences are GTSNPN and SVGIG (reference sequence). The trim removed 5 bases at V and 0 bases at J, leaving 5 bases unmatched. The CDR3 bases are TGTGCCTGGGATCTAGCGGGGACCTCCTACGAGCAGTACTTC. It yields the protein CAWDLAGTSYEQYF.

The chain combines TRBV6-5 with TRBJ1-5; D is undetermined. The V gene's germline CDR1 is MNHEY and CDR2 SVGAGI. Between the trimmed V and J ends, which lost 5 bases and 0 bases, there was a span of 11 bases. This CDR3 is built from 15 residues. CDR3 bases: TGTGCCAGCAGTAAACGCAGTAATAGCAATCAGCCCCAGCATTTT. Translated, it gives CASSKRSNSNQPQHF.

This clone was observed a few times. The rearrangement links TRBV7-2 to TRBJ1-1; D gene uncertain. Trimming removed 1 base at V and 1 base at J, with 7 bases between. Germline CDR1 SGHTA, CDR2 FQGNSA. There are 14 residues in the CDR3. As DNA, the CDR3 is TGTGCCAGCAGCTTAGACCCGTCGAACACTGAAGCTTTCTTT. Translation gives CASSLDPSNTEAFF.

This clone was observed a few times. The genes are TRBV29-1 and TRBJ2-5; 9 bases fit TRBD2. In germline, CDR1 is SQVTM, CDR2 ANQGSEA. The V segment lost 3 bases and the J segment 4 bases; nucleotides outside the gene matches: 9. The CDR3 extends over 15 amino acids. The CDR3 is CSVEPGGGEGETQYF. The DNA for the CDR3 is TGCAGCGTTGAGCCCGGCGGGGGGGAGGGAGAGACCCAGTACTTC.

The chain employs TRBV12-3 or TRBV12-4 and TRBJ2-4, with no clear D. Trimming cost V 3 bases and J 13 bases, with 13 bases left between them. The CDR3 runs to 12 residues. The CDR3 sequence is CASSLRQTIQYF. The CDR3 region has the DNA TGTGCCAGCAGTTTGAGGCAGACGATACAGTACTTC.

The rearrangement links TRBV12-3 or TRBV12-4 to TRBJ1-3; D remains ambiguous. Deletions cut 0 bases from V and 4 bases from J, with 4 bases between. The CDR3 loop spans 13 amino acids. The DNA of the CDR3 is TGTGCCAGCAGTTTAGCTTTCGGAAACACCATATATTTT. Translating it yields CASSLAFGNTIYF.

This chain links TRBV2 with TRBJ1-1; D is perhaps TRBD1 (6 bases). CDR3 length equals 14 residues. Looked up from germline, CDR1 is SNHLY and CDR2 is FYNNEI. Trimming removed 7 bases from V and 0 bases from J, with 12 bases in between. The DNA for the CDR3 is TGTGCCAGCATTACACAGGGCTTGAACACTGAAGCTTTCTTT. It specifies CASITQGLNTEAFF.

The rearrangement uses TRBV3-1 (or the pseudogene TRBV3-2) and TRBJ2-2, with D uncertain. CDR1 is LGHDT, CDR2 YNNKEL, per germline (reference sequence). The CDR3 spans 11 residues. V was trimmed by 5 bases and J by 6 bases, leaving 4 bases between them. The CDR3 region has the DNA TGTGCCAGCAGCTCAGCCGGGGAGCTGTTTTTT. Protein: CASSSAGELFF.

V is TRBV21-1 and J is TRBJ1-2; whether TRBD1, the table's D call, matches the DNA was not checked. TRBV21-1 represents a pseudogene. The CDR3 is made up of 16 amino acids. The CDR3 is CASSKEWGQQFYGYTF. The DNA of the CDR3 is TGTGCCAGCAGCAAAGAGTGGGGACAGCAATTCTATGGCTACACCTTC.

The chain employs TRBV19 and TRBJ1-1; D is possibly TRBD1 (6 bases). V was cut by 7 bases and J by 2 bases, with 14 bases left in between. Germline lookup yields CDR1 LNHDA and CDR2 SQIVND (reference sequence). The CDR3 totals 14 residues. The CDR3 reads CASTHRVFNTEAFF. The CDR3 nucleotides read TGTGCCAGTACGCACAGGGTTTTTAACACTGAAGCTTTCTTT.

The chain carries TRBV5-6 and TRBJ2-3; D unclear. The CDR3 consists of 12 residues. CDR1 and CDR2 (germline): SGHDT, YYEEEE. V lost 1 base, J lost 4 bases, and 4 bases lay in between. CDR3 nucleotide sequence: TGTGCCAGCAGCTTGAGGGCAGATACGCAGTATTTT. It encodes CASSLRADTQYF.

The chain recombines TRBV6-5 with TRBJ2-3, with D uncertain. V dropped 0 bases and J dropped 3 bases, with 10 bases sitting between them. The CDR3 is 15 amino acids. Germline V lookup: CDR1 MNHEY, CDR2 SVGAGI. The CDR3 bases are TGTGCCAGCAGTTACTCCTGGACCTTTACAGATACGCAGTATTTT. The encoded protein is CASSYSWTFTDTQYF.

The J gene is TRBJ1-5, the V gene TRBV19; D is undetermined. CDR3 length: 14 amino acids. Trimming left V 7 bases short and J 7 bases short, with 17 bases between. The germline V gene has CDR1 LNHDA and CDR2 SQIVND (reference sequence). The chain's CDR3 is CASTGDPEAQPQHF. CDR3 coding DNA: TGTGCCAGTACGGGAGACCCAGAAGCCCAGCCCCAGCATTTT.

The CDR3 DNA reads as TGTGCCAGCAGCCCCAACGCCGGGACAGGGAGCGGAGCTTTCTTT. Encoded protein: CASSPNAGTGSGAFF. The chain combines TRBV11-2 with TRBJ1-1; TRBD1 agrees at 9 bases. Germline V gives CDR1 SGHAT, CDR2 FQNNGV. V lost 5 bases and J lost 10; bases outside the gene matches: 14. The CDR3 sequence is 15 residues long.

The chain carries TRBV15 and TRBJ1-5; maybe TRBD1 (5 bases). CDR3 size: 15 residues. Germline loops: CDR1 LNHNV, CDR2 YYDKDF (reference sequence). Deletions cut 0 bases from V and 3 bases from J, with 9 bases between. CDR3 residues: CATSRERQHNQPQHF. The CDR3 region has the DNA TGTGCCACCAGCAGAGAGAGACAGCACAATCAGCCCCAGCATTTT. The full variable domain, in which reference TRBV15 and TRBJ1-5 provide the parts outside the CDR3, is DAMVIQNPRYQVTQFGKPVTLSCSQTLNHNVMYWYQQKSSQAPKLLFHYYDKDFNNEADTPDNFQSRRPNTSFCFLDIRSPGLGDTAMYLCATSRERQHNQPQHFGDGTRLSIL.

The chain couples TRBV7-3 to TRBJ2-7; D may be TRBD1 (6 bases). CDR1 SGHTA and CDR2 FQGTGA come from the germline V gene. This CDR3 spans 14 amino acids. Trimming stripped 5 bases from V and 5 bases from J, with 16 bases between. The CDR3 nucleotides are TGTGCCAGCAGCCCCACAGGGATGTCGGACGAGCAGTACTTC. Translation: CASSPTGMSDEQYF.

Here the CDR3 reads CASSSRNTGELFF. The CDR3 DNA follows: TGTGCCAGCAGCTCCCGAAACACCGGGGAGCTGTTTTTT. The chain employs TRBV7-6 and TRBJ2-2; D gene uncertain. The CDR3 is 13 residues long. In germline, CDR1 is SGHVS, CDR2 FNYEAQ. V lost 4 bases, J lost 2 bases, and 5 bases lay in between.

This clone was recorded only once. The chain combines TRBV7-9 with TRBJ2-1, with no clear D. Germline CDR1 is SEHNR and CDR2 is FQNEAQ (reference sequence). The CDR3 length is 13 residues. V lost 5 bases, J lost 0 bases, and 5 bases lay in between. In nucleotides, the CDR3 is TGTGCCAGCAGCCGAAGCTCCTACAATGAGCAGTTCTTC. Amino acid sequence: CASSRSSYNEQFF.

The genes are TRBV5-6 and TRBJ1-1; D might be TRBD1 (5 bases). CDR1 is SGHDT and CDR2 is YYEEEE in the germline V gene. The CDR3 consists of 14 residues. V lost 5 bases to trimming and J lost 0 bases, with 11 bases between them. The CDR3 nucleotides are TGTGCCAGCAGACGACAGTACCTGAACACTGAAGCTTTCTTT. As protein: CASRRQYLNTEAFF.

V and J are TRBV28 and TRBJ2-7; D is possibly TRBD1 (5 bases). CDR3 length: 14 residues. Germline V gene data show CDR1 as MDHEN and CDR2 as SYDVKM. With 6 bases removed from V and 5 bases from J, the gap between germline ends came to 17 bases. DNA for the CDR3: TGTGCCAGCAGCACCCCAGGGAACACCCACGAGCAGTACTTC. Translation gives CASSTPGNTHEQYF. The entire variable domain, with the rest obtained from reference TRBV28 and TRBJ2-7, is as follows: DVKVTQSSRYLVKRTGEKVFLECVQDMDHENMFWYRQDPGLGLRLIYFSYDVKMKEKGDIPEGYSVSREKKERFSLILESASTNQTSMYLCASSTPGNTHEQYFGPGTRLTVT.

CDR3: CATSRAGTSGVGGAKNIQYF. For the CDR3, the DNA is TGTGCCACCAGCAGAGCCGGGACTAGCGGAGTCGGAGGGGCCAAAAACATTCAGTACTTC. The chain employs TRBV15 and TRBJ2-4, with TRBD2 identical over 11 bases. The ends lost 1 base at V and 1 base at J; junction bases unmatched: 12. The germline V gene encodes CDR1 LNHNV and CDR2 YYDKDF (reference sequence). This CDR3 region has 20 residues.

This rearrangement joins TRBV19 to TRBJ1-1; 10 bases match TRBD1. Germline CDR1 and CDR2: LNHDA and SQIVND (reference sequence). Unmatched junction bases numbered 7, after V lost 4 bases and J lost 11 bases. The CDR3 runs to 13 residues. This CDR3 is CASSTGQGISAFF. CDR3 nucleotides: TGTGCCAGTAGTACGGGACAGGGGATAAGTGCTTTCTTT.

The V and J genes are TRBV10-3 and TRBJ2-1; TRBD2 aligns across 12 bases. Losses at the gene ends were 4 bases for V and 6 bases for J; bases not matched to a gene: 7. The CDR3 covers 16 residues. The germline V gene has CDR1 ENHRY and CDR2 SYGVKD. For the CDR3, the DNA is TGTGCCATCAGTGGGGAGACTAGCGGGAGAGGCAATGAGCAGTTCTTC. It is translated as CAISGETSGRGNEQFF.

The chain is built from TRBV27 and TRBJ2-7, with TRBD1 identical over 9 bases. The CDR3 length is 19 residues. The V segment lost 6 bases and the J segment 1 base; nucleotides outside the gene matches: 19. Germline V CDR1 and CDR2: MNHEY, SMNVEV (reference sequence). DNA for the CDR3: TGTGCCAGCAGGCCCGGGACAGGGCTGACGTATCTCTTGTCCTACGAGCAGTACTTC. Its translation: CASRPGTGLTYLLSYEQYF.